This T cell receptor beta chain derives from a study of blood T cell repertoires in COVID-19. Study at large: Sources were T cells, B-cell-depleted T cells, or PBMCs; the material itself was cDNA or gDNA.

How the authors handled the data: Estimation of nucleated cell counts relied on the amplification of reference gene primers. Sequencing used immunoSEQ multiplex PCR; TCRdb keeps in-frame clones, though not all of them. V and J calls plus clone size are reproduced from that table; the DNA served to infer D and trimming. The table lists around 400,000 clones, roughly 86% of them singletons, with about 2.3% in the top ten. V trimming: 3 bases; J trimming: 7 bases; junction bases outside the gene matches: 5. Germline CDR1 reads GTSNPN; CDR2 reads SVGIG (reference sequence). CDR3 length: 14 residues. This clone was recorded a few times.

The genes are TRBV30 and TRBJ2-2; 10 nucleotides line up with TRBD1. The sequence derives from a woman aged 55-75 years with COVID-19, enrolled during active disease. The sample taken for sequencing was peripheral blood. For the CDR3, the DNA is TGTGCCTGGAGGGTGACAGGGGGCCTCGGGGAGCTGTTTTTT. This codes for CAWRVTGGLGELFF.